The T cell receptor beta chain described here comes from a study of lymphopenia after photon versus proton radiotherapy. Points from the study as a whole: Proton therapy kept repertoires fairly stable, unlike photons, which gained effector/memory cells. Better survival with proton therapy was suggested as possible, not demonstrated. A bigger post-nadir fall in TCR diversity correlated inversely with survival time in deceased patients.

Notes on this clone: Its antigen is undetermined.

The data were produced by immunoSEQ multiplex PCR, yet TCRdb's version contains in-frame clones alone and is incomplete. The table lists under 70,000 clones, under 95% of them singletons. Germline V gene sequence: CDR1 LGHNA, CDR2 YNFKEQ. The CDR3 totals 16 residues. V gave up 1 base and J gave up 0 bases; unmatched junction bases: 5. The clonotype originates from a woman aged 40 to 49 with cholangiocarcinoma. This chain joins TRBV4-2 and TRBJ1-1; 7 bases are a match to TRBD1. Sequencing was performed on peripheral blood, taken from a patient treated with photon-based radiotherapy. CDR3 amino acids: CASSQARDSLNTEAFF. The CDR3 DNA follows: TGTGCCAGCAGCCAAGCACGGGACAGTTTGAACACTGAAGCTTTCTTT.